Listed here is a single T cell receptor (beta chain). Its target is not known. This sample stems from a study of CD8 T cells in ankylosing spondylitis. Study observations and caveats: Significant enrichment of disease-linked clones was reported in matched ankylosing spondylitis synovial fluid. Ankylosing spondylitis blood appeared to carry a characteristic TCR beta motif of roughly eight highly homologous variants. The disease-linked clones had a CD8+ phenotype and low blood frequencies. Prior work had noted some motif variants in reactive arthritis blood and synovial fluid.

Trimming shortened V by 0 bases and J by 4 bases, and 16 bases separated the two germline ends. CDR1 is DFQATT and CDR2 is SNEGSKA in the germline V gene (reference sequence). The CDR3 consists of 15 residues. Quantitative 5'-RACE was performed with molecular barcodes, and it yielded the TCR beta libraries. In TCRdb, the 5' RACE reads were re-called with MiXCR into one record per CDR3 protein. The sample includes over 600,000 distinct CDR3 sequences, about 20% of them seen just once. Sequencing was done on a sample of blood, either unsorted or a sorted T cell fraction (not recorded which). This sequence was found in a male donor with ankylosing spondylitis. V usage is TRBV20-1 and J usage is TRBJ2-7; D remains unclear. CDR3 sequence (DNA): TGCAGTGCTAGAGATTCGGCACCCCCAAGATACGAGCAGTACTTC. The encoded protein is CSARDSAPPRYEQYF.